The next 18 T cell receptor beta chains were all read from a single sample in a study of early T cells in non-severe SARS-CoV-2 infection. TCRdb recomputed calls from the 5' RACE reads with MiXCR, one row per CDR3 protein. The data contain tens of thousands of distinct CDR3 sequences, around 9.3% of them singletons. Sample: whole blood, taken at baseline. These receptor sequences come from an adult who was a healthcare worker with PCR-confirmed SARS-CoV-2 infection or an uninfected control (not recorded which).

This clonotype has at least ten counts. V usage is TRBV24-1 and J usage is TRBJ2-1, with D possibly matching TRBD2 (7 bases). Trimming stripped 4 bases from V and 2 bases from J, with 14 bases between. The V gene's germline CDR1 is KGHDR and CDR2 SFDVKD. The CDR3 has 16 residues. The chain's CDR3 is CATSDPRGLPYNEQFF. CDR3 sequence (DNA): TGTGCCACCAGTGACCCCAGGGGACTACCCTACAATGAGCAGTTCTTC.

This clonotype has ten or more counts. The chain recombines TRBV29-1 with TRBJ2-7, with TRBD2 matching over 12 bases. The CDR3 extends over 15 amino acids. V was pared by 7 bases and J by 8 bases, with 15 bases of the junction left unmatched. The V gene's germline CDR1 is SQVTM and CDR2 ANQGSEA. As DNA, the CDR3 is TGCAGCGCCGCCCCGACTAGCGGGGGAGGCGGGAAGCAGTACTTC. Translated: CSAAPTSGGGGKQYF.

The gene calls are TRBV7-9 and TRBJ1-2; 7 bases agree with TRBD1. The V and J ends lost 1 base and 8 bases, in that order; junction bases with no gene match: 7. CDR1 SEHNR and CDR2 FQNEAQ come from the germline V gene (reference sequence). The CDR3 sequence is 14 residues long. DNA of the CDR3: TGTGCCAGCAGCTTAGACAGGGGACGAGACGGCTACACCTTC. It codes for CASSLDRGRDGYTF.

The chain joins TRBV18 to TRBJ1-1; D possibly corresponds to TRBD1 (6 bases). CDR3 size: 14 residues. The V end lost 3 bases, the J end lost 11 bases, and 19 bases lay between the germline ends. Germline assignment: CDR1 KGHSH and CDR2 LQKENI. The CDR3 loop is CASSPIQGEEMAFF. In nucleotides, the CDR3 is TGTGCCAGCTCACCTATACAGGGTGAGGAAATGGCTTTCTTT.

This clonotype was seen repeatedly, ten times or more. This chain joins TRBV29-1 and TRBJ2-3; 15 nucleotides match TRBD2. Germline V lookup: CDR1 SQVTM, CDR2 ANQGSEA. V shed 4 bases and J 6 bases; nucleotides not matched to a gene: 11. This CDR3 comprises 17 residues. CDR3 sequence (DNA): TGCAGCGTTGGGACTAGCGGGAGGGCCCTCCTTCCGGATACGCAGTATTTT. Translating it yields CSVGTSGRALLPDTQYF.

The chain links TRBV6-1 to TRBJ2-7; 14 bases align to TRBD2. The CDR3 is 13 amino acids. Looked up from germline, CDR1 is MNHNS and CDR2 is SASEGT. Unmatched junction bases numbered 2, after V lost 11 bases and J lost 2 bases. CDR3 sequence (DNA): TGTGCCGCGGGACTAGCGGGGGCCTACGAGCAGTACTTC. It codes for CAAGLAGAYEQYF.

The J gene is TRBJ2-4, the V gene TRBV20-1; the match to TRBD2 covers 12 bases. Germline values: CDR1 DFQATT, CDR2 SNEGSKA (reference sequence). The CDR3 is 20 residues long. V lost 0 bases and J lost 1; bases outside the gene matches: 13. CDR3 DNA sequence: TGCAGTGCTAGAGATCGCGCGGCTAGCGGGAGGGCTGCGGCCAAAAACATTCAGTACTTC. This encodes CSARDRAASGRAAAKNIQYF.

This clonotype was counted at least ten times. This chain joins TRBV7-8 and TRBJ2-1; 7 bases are a match to TRBD2. CDR1 and CDR2 (germline): SGHVS, FQNEAQ. This CDR3 region has 16 residues. The trim removed 6 bases at V and 8 bases at J, leaving 16 bases unmatched. In DNA, the CDR3 is TGTGCCAGCAGTTCTCCGGAGGGAGGGGTTCTGGATGAGCAGTTCTTC. Translation gives CASSSPEGGVLDEQFF.

This clonotype was found many times. The CDR3 DNA follows: TGTGCCAGCTCACCACAGGACGGAAAGAACACTGAAGCTTTCTTT. The encoded protein is CASSPQDGKNTEAFF. The rearrangement links TRBV18 to TRBJ1-1; D is uncertain. CDR3 length: 15 residues. The germline V gene has CDR1 KGHSH and CDR2 LQKENI. V shed 1 base and J shed 1 base, with 10 bases lying between them.

This clonotype turned up a few times. The chain is built from TRBV6-1 and TRBJ2-5; D unclear. This CDR3 region has 13 residues. V lost 6 bases to trimming and J lost 5 bases, with 13 bases between them. The V gene's germline CDR1 is MNHNS and CDR2 SASEGT. CDR3 protein: CASRHFITETQYF. In DNA form, the CDR3 reads TGTGCCAGCAGGCATTTTATAACGGAGACCCAGTACTTC.

This clonotype showed up many times. CDR3 residues: CASSPFGQGGQTQYF. The CDR3 DNA follows: TGTGCCAGCAGCCCGTTTGGACAGGGCGGGCAGACCCAGTACTTC. The rearrangement joins TRBV11-2 to TRBJ2-5; the match to TRBD1 covers 8 bases. V shed 5 bases and J 6 bases; nucleotides not matched to a gene: 11. Germline V lookup: CDR1 SGHAT, CDR2 FQNNGV. This CDR3 is 15 amino acids long.

A few counts support this clonotype. This chain uses TRBV5-1 with TRBJ1-4; tentative D call: TRBD1 (5 bases). The CDR3 loop spans 16 amino acids. Germline values: CDR1 SGHRS, CDR2 YFSETQ. Trimming shortened V by 4 bases and J by 2 bases, and 15 bases separated the two germline ends. The CDR3 region is CASSPGALATNEKLFF. The CDR3 nucleotides read TGCGCCAGCAGCCCCGGGGCCCTCGCGACTAATGAAAAACTGTTTTTT.

This clonotype was seen a handful of times. The chain couples TRBV18 to TRBJ2-5; D is perhaps TRBD1 (6 bases). V dropped 3 bases and J dropped 4 bases, with 12 bases sitting between them. CDR1 is KGHSH and CDR2 is LQKENI in the germline V gene. The CDR3 runs to 14 residues. The CDR3 coding sequence is TGTGCCAGCTCACCGCAGGGGAGAGGAGAGACCCAGTACTTC. Residues: CASSPQGRGETQYF.

This clonotype was picked up many times. The J gene is TRBJ1-2, the V gene TRBV6-1; no definite D call. Germline lookup yields CDR1 MNHNS and CDR2 SASEGT. Trimming took off 9 bases at V and 5 bases at J, with 13 bases between the two ends. This CDR3 has 12 amino acids. CDR3 protein: CARAEDIYGYTF. CDR3 nucleotides: TGTGCCAGGGCCGAGGATATTTATGGCTACACCTTC.

This clonotype was recorded at least ten times. The chain carries TRBV6-4 and TRBJ2-3; TRBD1 matches at 11 bases. CDR3 length: 14 amino acids. Trimming removed 2 bases from V and 5 bases from J; junction bases left unmatched: 0. Germline lookup yields CDR1 MRHNA and CDR2 SNTAGT. The CDR3 sequence: CASSDGTGGDTQYF. The CDR3 nucleotides read TGTGCCAGCAGTGACGGGACAGGGGGAGATACGCAGTATTTT.

This clonotype was found many times. This chain connects TRBV6-5 to TRBJ2-7; D might be TRBD1 or TRBD2, each matching 5 bases. Looked up from germline, CDR1 is MNHEY and CDR2 is SVGAGI. Trimming took 5 bases from V and 2 from J, leaving 13 bases between them. The CDR3 length is 14 residues. The CDR3, as DNA: TGTGCCAGCAGTCCTCTCCGGGGACCCTACGAGCAGTACTTC. Translating it yields CASSPLRGPYEQYF.

This clonotype was seen repeatedly, ten times or more. This chain connects TRBV2 to TRBJ2-1, with TRBD1 matching over 9 bases. Losses at the gene ends were 4 bases for V and 10 bases for J; bases not matched to a gene: 5. The germline CDR1 and CDR2 sequences are SNHLY and FYNNEI. There are 13 residues in the CDR3. Here the CDR3 reads CASSGTGGYEQFF. In DNA, the CDR3 is TGTGCCAGCAGTGGTACAGGGGGCTACGAGCAGTTCTTC.

This chain joins TRBV29-1 and TRBJ2-7; D gene uncertain. Germline values: CDR1 SQVTM, CDR2 ANQGSEA. The CDR3 consists of 11 residues. V was shortened by 7 bases and J by 2 bases, with 9 bases between the two germline ends. Here the CDR3 DNA reads TGCAGCGCCAAAGGGACCTACGAGCAGTACTTC. This translates into CSAKGTYEQYF.